These T cell receptor beta chains were read from a single sample in a study of blood T cell repertoires in COVID-19. Method: immunoSEQ multiplex PCR; TCRdb's copy keeps in-frame clones and lacks some. The sample has 350,000 to 450,000 clones; approximately 90% are singletons. Material for sequencing was PBMCs or T cells enriched from blood (not recorded which). These receptors were collected from a woman aged 40 to 50 who had been exposed to COVID-19. Both conserved end residues are part of each CDR3. A D gene is named only where the DNA matches it firmly. A row's size may be missing; if present it is once, few, many or a size class.

>.|TRBJ1-2|TRBV21-1|.
TGTGCCAGCAGCCCGACTGGGTTTGATGGCTACACCTTC
CASSPTGFDGYTF
>TRBD1|TRBJ1-4|TRBV5-4|.
TGTGCCAGCAGCTTGAGGGGACAGAACCATGAAAAACTGTTTTTT
CASSLRGQNHEKLFF
>.|TRBJ2-1|TRBV11-3|.
TGTGCCAGCAGCTTATTTCAAGCGAACTCCTACAATGAGCAGTTCTTC
CASSLFQANSYNEQFF
>TRBD2|TRBJ2-1|TRBV5-1|.
TGCGCCAGCAGCGCGACTAGCGGGGGCGATGAGCAGTTCTTC
CASSATSGGDEQFF
>TRBD1|TRBJ1-2|TRBV5-1|.
TGCGCCAGCACCATACAGGGGCCGGGCGACTATGGCTACACCTTC
CASTIQGPGDYGYTF
>.|TRBJ2-5|TRBV12-3/TRBV12-4|.
TGTGCCAGCAGTGACAGGCAAGAGACCCAGTACTTC
CASSDRQETQYF
>.|TRBJ1-5|TRBV20-1|.
TGCAGTGCTAGTCCGACGGGTAATCAGCCCCAGCATTTT
CSASPTGNQPQHF
>.|TRBJ2-1|TRBV11-3|.
TGTGCCAGCAGCCGATCTAGCGCACCCTACAATGAGCAGTTCTTC
CASSRSSAPYNEQFF
>.|TRBJ1-2|TRBV6-5|.
TGTGCCAGCAGGATGTTCACCGGCTATGGCTACACCTTC
CASRMFTGYGYTF
>.|TRBJ1-2|TRBV11-2|.
TGTGCCAGCAGTTTCAACCGGGTCGGCTATGGCTACACCTTC
CASSFNRVGYGYTF
>TRBD1|TRBJ1-1|TRBV3-1/TRBV3-2|once
TGTGCCAGCAGCCAGGGACAGATGAACACTGAAGCTTTCTTT
CASSQGQMNTEAFF
>.|TRBJ1-5|TRBV12-1|.
TGTGCCAGCAGCTTAAGACGGAGGGAAGGGCCCCAGCATTTT
CASSLRRREGPQHF
>TRBD1|TRBJ1-5|TRBV28|.
TGTGCCAGCAGCCCAACAGGGGGTATAAGCAATCAGCCCCAGCATTTT
CASSPTGGISNQPQHF
>TRBD2|TRBJ2-7|TRBV5-1|.
TGCGCCAGCAGCTGGACTAGCGGGGCCTCCTACGAGCAGTACTTC
CASSWTSGASYEQYF
>TRBD1|TRBJ1-5|TRBV19|.
TGTGCCAGTAGGGGGAACCGGGACAGGGGGTTGATTTCGGGTCAGCCCCAGCATTTT
CASRGNRDRGLISGQPQHF
>.|TRBJ2-1|TRBV5-4|.
TGTGCCAGCAGCTTGGGAGGGAGGAGCTACAATGAGCAGTTCTTC
CASSLGGRSYNEQFF
>.|TRBJ1-2|TRBV19|.
TGTGCCAGTAGTAAGGGGACACCGGCTAACTATGGCTACACCTTC
CASSKGTPANYGYTF